This T cell receptor beta chain emerged from a study of T cells in Graves' hyperthyroidism and ophthalmopathy. Study-wide results and limits: Also found in blood were most expanded thyroid clonotypes above 0.001.

If no ophthalmopathy progression occurred within 18 months, Graves' hyperthyroidism was stable. Diagnosis relied on clinical symptoms, serum thyroxine and TRAb, thyroid ultrasound and orbital computed tomography. The PBMCs had their origin in roughly 9.4 ml of fresh peripheral blood. Concerning this clonotype: Its target is not known.

Researchers amplified the TCR beta CDR3 regions from RNA transcripts. A first-round RT-PCR of the TCR CDR3 used the HTBI primer set. Via MiXCR, TCRdb re-called the multiplex PCR reads, giving one row per CDR3 protein. The sample includes around 500,000 distinct CDR3 sequences, about 14% of them seen just once. Unmatched junction bases numbered 5, after V lost 3 bases and J lost 1 base. CDR1 is LNHDA and CDR2 is SQIVND in the germline V gene (reference sequence). CDR3 length: 15 amino acids. Sequencing was done on a sample of blood. This receptor was obtained from a middle-aged woman with Graves' hyperthyroidism. The chain carries TRBV19 and TRBJ2-7, with 8 bases lining up with TRBD2. The CDR3 nucleotides are TGTGCCAGTAGTATCGACGCGGGAGGTTCCTACGAGCAGTACTTC. Translating it yields CASSIDAGGSYEQYF.